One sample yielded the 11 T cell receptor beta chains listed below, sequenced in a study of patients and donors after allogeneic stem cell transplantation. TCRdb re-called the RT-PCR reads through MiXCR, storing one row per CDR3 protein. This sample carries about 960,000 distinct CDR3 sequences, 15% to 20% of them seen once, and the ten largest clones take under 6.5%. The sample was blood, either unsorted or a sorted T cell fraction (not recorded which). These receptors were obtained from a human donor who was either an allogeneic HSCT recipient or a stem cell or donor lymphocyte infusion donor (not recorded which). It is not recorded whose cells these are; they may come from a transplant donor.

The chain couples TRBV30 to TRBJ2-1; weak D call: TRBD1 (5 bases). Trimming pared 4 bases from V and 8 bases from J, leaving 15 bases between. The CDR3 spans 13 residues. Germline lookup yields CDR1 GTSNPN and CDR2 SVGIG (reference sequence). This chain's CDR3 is CAWNRRPGDEQFF. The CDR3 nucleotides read TGTGCCTGGAACAGGCGGCCGGGCGATGAGCAGTTCTTC.

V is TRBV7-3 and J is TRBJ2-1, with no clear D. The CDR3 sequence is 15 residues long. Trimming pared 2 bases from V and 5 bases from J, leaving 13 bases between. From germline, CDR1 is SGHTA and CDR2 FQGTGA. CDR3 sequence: CASSLETGANNEQFF. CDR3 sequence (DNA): TGTGCCAGCAGCTTAGAGACTGGCGCGAACAATGAGCAGTTCTTC.

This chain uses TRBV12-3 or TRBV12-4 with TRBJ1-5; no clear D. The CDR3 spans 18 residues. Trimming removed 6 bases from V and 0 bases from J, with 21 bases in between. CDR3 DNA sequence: TGTGCCAGCAGCCTCACGTTGCAAGGAGGATATAGCAATCAGCCCCAGCATTTT. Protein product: CASSLTLQGGYSNQPQHF.

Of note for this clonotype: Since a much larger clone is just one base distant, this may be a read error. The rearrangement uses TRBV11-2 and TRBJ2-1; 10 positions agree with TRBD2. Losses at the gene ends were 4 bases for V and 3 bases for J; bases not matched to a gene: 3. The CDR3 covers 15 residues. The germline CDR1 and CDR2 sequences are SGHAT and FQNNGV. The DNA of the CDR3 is TGTGCCAGCAGCTCCGGGACTAGCGACTACAATGAGCAGTTCTTC. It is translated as CASSSGTSDYNEQFF.

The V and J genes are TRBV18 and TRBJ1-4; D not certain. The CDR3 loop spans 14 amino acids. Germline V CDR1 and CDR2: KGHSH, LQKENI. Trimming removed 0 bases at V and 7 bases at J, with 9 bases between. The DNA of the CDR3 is TGTGCCAGCTCACCACCCAGTTTGCGTGAAAAACTGTTTTTT. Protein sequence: CASSPPSLREKLFF.

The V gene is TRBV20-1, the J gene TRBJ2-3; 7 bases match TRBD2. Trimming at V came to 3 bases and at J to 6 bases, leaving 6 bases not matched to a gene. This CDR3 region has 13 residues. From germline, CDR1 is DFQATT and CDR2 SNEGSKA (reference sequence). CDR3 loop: CSASPAGGDTQYF. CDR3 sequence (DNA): TGCAGTGCTAGCCCCGCCGGGGGGGATACGCAGTATTTT.

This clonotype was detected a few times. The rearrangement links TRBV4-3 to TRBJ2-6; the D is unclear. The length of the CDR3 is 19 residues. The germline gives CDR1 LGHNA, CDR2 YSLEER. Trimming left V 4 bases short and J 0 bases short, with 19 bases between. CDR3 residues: CASSREGPTSTSGANVLTF. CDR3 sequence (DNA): TGCGCCAGCAGCCGAGAAGGACCGACTTCCACCTCTGGGGCCAACGTCCTGACTTTC.

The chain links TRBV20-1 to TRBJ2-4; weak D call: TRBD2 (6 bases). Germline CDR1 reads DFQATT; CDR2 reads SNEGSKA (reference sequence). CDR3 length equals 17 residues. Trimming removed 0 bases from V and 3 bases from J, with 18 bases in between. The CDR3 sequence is CSARDHSQRGYKNIQYF. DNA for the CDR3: TGCAGTGCTAGAGATCATTCCCAACGGGGGTACAAAAACATTCAGTACTTC.

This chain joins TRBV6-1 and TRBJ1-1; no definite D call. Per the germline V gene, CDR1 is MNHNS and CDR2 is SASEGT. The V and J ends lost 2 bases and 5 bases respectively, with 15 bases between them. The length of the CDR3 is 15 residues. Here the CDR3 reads CASSESLRRGTEAFF. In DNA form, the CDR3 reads TGTGCCAGCAGTGAAAGTCTTAGGAGAGGTACTGAAGCTTTCTTT.

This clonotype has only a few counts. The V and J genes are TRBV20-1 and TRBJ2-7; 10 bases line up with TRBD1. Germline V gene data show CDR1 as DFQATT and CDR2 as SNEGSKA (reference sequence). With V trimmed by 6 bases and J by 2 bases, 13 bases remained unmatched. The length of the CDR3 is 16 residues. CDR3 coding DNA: TGCAGTGCCACGACTCACCGGGACAGGGGAACCTACGAGCAGTACTTC. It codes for CSATTHRDRGTYEQYF.

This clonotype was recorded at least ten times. The CDR3 sequence: CSARGGRSYEQYF. CDR3 nucleotides: TGCAGTGCTAGGGGGGGGCGGTCGTACGAGCAGTACTTC. V and J are TRBV20-1 and TRBJ2-7; TRBD2 might be the D (7 bases). This CDR3 is built from 13 residues. Trimming shortened V by 3 bases and J by 4 bases, and 13 bases separated the two germline ends. CDR1 and CDR2 (germline): DFQATT, SNEGSKA (reference sequence).